The following is a T cell receptor (beta chain) sequence with its context. Its antigen remains unknown. Time point indicated: newly diagnosed GD, antithyroid drugs for less than 3 months. From PBMCs, RNA was extracted and then used to make the TCR library. The TCR beta library used iRepertoire HTBI primers with Arm-PCR amplification of CDR3. TCRdb reprocessed the multiplex PCR reads with MiXCR, giving one entry per CDR3 protein. The sample lists about 440,000 distinct CDR3 sequences; just under 15% were seen once. The data belong to a study of regulatory T cells in long-lasting Graves disease. Whole-study results and caveats: Limited samples may have lowered accuracy. Those with persistent disease had in common more public clonotypes (about 3,000) than new patients (roughly 1,000).

From germline, CDR1 is MDHEN and CDR2 SYDVKM. Between the trimmed V and J ends, which lost 7 bases and 2 bases, there was a span of 18 bases. There are 15 residues in the CDR3. In addition, the sample was reused for a study of T cells in Graves' hyperthyroidism and ophthalmopathy. As reported in that work: The model predicted ophthalmopathy a median 6.5 months before onset.

The sequence was collected from a woman in her twenties or thirties with Graves disease. Source: peripheral blood mononuclear cells (PBMCs), taken at new diagnosis, from a patient treated with antithyroid drugs. The V call is TRBV28, the J call TRBJ2-7; D is tentatively TRBD1 or TRBD2 (5 bases each). The CDR3 DNA reads TGTGCCAGCACCCTCCGTTGGGGGACGACCTACGAGCAGTACTTC. This codes for CASTLRWGTTYEQYF.